This T cell receptor beta chain was sequenced during a study of cytomegalovirus exposure and HLA in healthy donors. This PCR relied on a set of 60 Vbeta primers and 13 Jbeta primers. The assay was immunoSEQ multiplex PCR, and TCRdb's table has in-frame clones only and misses some. The sample lists approximately 160,000 clones, about two thirds occurring once. Germline CDR1 and CDR2: SGHTA and FQGTGA. The CDR3 runs 13 residues. Trimming shortened V by 5 bases and J by 7 bases, and 12 bases separated the two germline ends. The TCR was taken from a woman aged 18-30 years in good health and CMV-seropositive. This chain connects TRBV7-3 to TRBJ2-1; no definite D call. Sequenced: PBMCs. The DNA for the CDR3 is TGTGCCAGCAGCCCCCTGAGTAGTAATGAGCAGTTCTTC. Translating it yields CASSPLSSNEQFF. Complete variable domain (other parts from reference TRBV7-3 and TRBJ2-1): GAGVSQTPSNKVTEKGKYVELRCDPISGHTALYWYRQSLGQGPEFLIYFQGTGAADDSGLPNDRFFAVRPEGSVSTLKIQRTERGDSAVYLCASSPLSSNEQFFGPGTRLTVL.